This note documents a single TCR beta chain sequence. Sorted-subset replicate PCR reactions were performed with about 200 ng DNA, corresponding to about 30,000 T cell genomes. Generated by immunoSEQ multiplex PCR, the TCRdb table keeps only in-frame clones and is missing some. Altogether around 1.1 million clones are present, approximately 77% being singletons, with the ten largest covering approximately 0.9%. Subsets obtained from CD4+ cells comprised CD45RA+ naive and CD45RA-negative memory cells. This entry belongs to a study of shared clonotypes between healthy human individuals. Study overall: The donors, a couple of women and a few men, were aged 18 to 49. Every donor yielded three CD4 naive, three CD4 memory, two CD8 naive and one CD8 memory plate.

Trimming shortened V by 7 bases and J by 2 bases, and 16 bases separated the two germline ends. The CDR3 contains 14 residues. The germline V gene has CDR1 GTSNPN and CDR2 SVGIG (reference sequence). V and J are TRBV30 and TRBJ2-3, with D perhaps TRBD2 (6 bases). Sequencing input: memory CD4+ T cells from PBMCs. The subset denotes: CD45RA-negative fraction. This clonotype was sampled from a man aged 18 to 29 in good health. Some clones in this sample may be carry-over from other donors' samples. CDR3 amino acids: CASTSHLLTDTQYF. The CDR3 nucleotides read TGTGCCTCCACTAGCCACCTTCTCACAGATACGCAGTATTTT.